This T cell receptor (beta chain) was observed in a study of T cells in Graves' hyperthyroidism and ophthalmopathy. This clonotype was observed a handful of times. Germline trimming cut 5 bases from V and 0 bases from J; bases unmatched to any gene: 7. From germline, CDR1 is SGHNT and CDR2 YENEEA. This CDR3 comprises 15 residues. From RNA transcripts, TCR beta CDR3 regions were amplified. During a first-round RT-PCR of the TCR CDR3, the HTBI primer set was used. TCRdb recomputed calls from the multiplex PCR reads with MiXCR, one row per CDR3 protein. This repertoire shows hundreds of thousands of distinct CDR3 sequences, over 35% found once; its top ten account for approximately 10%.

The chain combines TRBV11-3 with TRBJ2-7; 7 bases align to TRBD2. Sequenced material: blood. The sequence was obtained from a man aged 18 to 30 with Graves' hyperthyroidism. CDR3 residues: CASSLRQRGSYEQYF. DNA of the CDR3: TGTGCCAGCAGCCTCCGGCAGCGGGGCTCCTACGAGCAGTACTTC.